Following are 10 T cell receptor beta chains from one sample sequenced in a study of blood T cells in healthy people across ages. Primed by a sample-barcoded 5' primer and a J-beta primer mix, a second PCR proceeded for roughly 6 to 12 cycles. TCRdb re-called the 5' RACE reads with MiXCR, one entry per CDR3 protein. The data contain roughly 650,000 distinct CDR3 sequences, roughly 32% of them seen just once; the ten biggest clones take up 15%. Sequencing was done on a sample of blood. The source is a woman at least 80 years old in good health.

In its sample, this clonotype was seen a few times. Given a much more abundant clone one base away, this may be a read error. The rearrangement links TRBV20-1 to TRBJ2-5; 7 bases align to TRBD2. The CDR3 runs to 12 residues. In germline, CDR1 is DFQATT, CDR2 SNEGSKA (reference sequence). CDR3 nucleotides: TGCAGCGCCTCGGGGGGAAACAATGAGCAGTACTTC. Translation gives CSASGGNNEQYF.

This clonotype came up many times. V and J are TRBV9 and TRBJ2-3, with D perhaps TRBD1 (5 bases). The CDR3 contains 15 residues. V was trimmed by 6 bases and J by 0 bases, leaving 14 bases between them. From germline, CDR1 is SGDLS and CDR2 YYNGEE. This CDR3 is CASTSSGRSTDTQYF. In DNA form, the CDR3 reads TGTGCCAGCACCTCTTCAGGGCGCAGCACAGATACGCAGTATTTT.

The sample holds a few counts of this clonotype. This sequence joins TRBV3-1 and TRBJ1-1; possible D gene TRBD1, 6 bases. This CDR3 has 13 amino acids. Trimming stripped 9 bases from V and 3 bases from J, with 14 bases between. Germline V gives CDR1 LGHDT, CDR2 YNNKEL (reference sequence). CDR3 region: CASRGGRDTEAFF. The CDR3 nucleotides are TGTGCCAGTCGCGGGGGGCGGGACACTGAAGCTTTCTTT.

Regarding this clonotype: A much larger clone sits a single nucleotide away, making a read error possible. CDR3 amino acids: CATSSAGRGDTRYF. In DNA, the CDR3 is TGTGCCACCAGTTCGGCAGGTAGAGGGGATACGCGGTATTTT. The chain has TRBV24-1 and TRBJ2-3; either TRBD1 or TRBD2 may supply D (5 bases each). This CDR3 is 14 amino acids long. CDR1 and CDR2 from the germline V gene are KGHDR and SFDVKD.

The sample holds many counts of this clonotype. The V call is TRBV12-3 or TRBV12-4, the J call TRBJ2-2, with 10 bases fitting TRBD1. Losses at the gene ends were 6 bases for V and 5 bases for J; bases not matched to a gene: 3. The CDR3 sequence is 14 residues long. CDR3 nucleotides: TGTGCCAGCAGGAGGACAGGGGGGACCGGGGAGCTGTTTTTT. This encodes CASRRTGGTGELFF.

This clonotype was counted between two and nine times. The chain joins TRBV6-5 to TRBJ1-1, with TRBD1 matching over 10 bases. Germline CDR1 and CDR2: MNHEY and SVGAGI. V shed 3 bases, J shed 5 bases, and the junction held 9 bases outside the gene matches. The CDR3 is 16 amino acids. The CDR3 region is CASSYLGTGVRTEAFF. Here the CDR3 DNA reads TGTGCCAGCAGTTATCTCGGGACAGGGGTTCGAACTGAAGCTTTCTTT.

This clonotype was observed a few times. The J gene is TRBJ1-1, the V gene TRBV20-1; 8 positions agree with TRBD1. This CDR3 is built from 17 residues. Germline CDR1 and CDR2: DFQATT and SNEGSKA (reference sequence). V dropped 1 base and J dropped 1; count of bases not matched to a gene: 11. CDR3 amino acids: CSARGGPGTGGNTEAFF. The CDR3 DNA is TGCAGTGCTAGAGGGGGACCGGGGACAGGCGGGAACACTGAAGCTTTCTTT.

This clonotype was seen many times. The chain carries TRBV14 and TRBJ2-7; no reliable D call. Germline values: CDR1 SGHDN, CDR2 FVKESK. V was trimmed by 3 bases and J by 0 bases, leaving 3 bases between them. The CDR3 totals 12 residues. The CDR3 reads CASSQVSYEQYF. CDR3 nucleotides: TGTGCCAGCAGCCAGGTCTCCTACGAGCAGTACTTC. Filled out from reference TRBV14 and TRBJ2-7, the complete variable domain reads EAGVTQFPSHSVIEKGQTVTLRCDPISGHDNLYWYRRVMGKEIKFLLHFVKESKQDESGMPNNRFLAERTGGTYSTLKVQPAELEDSGVYFCASSQVSYEQYFGPGTRLTVT.

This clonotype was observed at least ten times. The chain's CDR3 is CASSRIRTGTDTQYF. The CDR3 DNA is TGTGCCAGCAGCCGAATTCGGACAGGCACAGATACGCAGTATTTT. V usage is TRBV6-2 or TRBV6-3 and J usage is TRBJ2-3, with D perhaps matching TRBD1 (6 bases). Germline assignment: CDR1 MNHEY and CDR2 SVGEGT. This CDR3 is 15 amino acids long. The V end lost 6 bases, the J end lost 1 base, and 14 bases lay between the germline ends.

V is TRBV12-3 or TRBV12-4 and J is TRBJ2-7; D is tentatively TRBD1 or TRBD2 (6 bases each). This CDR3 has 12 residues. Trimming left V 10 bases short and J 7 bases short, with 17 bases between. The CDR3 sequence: CAISPGGGEQYF. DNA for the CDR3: TGTGCCATAAGCCCCGGGGGCGGTGAGCAGTACTTC.